The 16 T cell receptor beta chains below all came from one sample that was sequenced in a study of blood T cell repertoires in COVID-19. Profiling relied on immunoSEQ multiplex PCR, and the TCRdb table lists in-frame clones only, not all of them. This sample has roughly 400,000 clones; about 92% occur once, and the top ten carry 0.55% to 0.75%. Material for sequencing was PBMCs or T cells enriched from blood (not recorded which). The receptors come from a man between 18 and 29 years old who had recovered from COVID-19.

V usage is TRBV27 and J usage is TRBJ1-1; TRBD1 is a possible D gene (5 bases). Per germline, CDR1 MNHEY and CDR2 SMNVEV (reference sequence). The V end was cut by 6 bases, the J end by 6 bases, with 17 bases between. The CDR3 is made up of 14 amino acids. The CDR3 spells CASRGVLSGAEAFF. The CDR3, as DNA: TGTGCCAGCAGGGGGGTTCTGTCGGGGGCTGAAGCTTTCTTT.

CDR3 protein: CASSRRDSYTEAFF. CDR3 sequence (DNA): TGTGCCAGCAGCCGCCGGGACAGTTACACTGAAGCTTTCTTT. V is TRBV11-3 and J is TRBJ1-1, with 7 bases lining up with TRBD1. The CDR3 length is 14 residues. The germline V gene has CDR1 SGHNT and CDR2 YENEEA. Unmatched junction bases numbered 6, after V lost 5 bases and J lost 3 bases. Variable domain in full (rest from reference TRBV11-3 and TRBJ1-1): EAGVVQSPRYKIIEKKQPVAFWCNPISGHNTLYWYLQNLGQGPELLIRYENEEAVDDSQLPKDRFSAERLKGVDSTLKIQPAELGDSAVYLCASSRRDSYTEAFFGQGTRLTVV.

The rearrangement uses TRBV19 and TRBJ2-3, with a tentative D call TRBD2 (5 bases). CDR1 is LNHDA and CDR2 is SQIVND in the germline V gene (reference sequence). The germline V and J ends were trimmed by 4 bases and 5 bases, with 19 bases remaining between them. The CDR3 has 16 amino acids. The CDR3: CASSTPYSAELDTQYF. In DNA, the CDR3 is TGTGCCAGTAGTACCCCCTACTCAGCGGAGTTAGATACGCAGTATTTT.

This clone has more than one count but fewer than ten. V is TRBV28 and J is TRBJ1-3; 7 bases fit TRBD1. This CDR3 contains 16 residues. In germline, CDR1 is MDHEN, CDR2 SYDVKM. J was trimmed by 0 bases and V by 0 bases; bases with no gene match: 2. CDR3 nucleotides: TGTGCCAGCAGTTTATGGGGACAGTTCTCTGGAAACACCATATATTTT. Its protein product is CASSLWGQFSGNTIYF.

This chain uses TRBV3-1 (or the pseudogene TRBV3-2) with TRBJ1-6; perhaps TRBD1 as D (6 bases). Germline-derived CDR1 and CDR2 are LGHDT and YNNKEL (reference sequence). The CDR3 covers 15 residues. Trimming took 3 bases from V and 10 from J, leaving 16 bases between them. CDR3 loop: CASSQRGGVGSPLHF. CDR3 nucleotides: TGTGCCAGCAGCCAGAGGGGGGGTGTTGGATCACCCCTCCACTTT.

Concerning this clone: In the same sample, other DNA sequences code for this CDR3. This chain uses TRBV6-5 with TRBJ2-7, with a possible D match to TRBD2 (6 bases). The V end lost 4 bases, the J end lost 2 bases, and 12 bases lay between the germline ends. The CDR3 spans 14 residues. The V gene's germline CDR1 is MNHEY and CDR2 SVGAGI. In nucleotides, the CDR3 is TGTGCCAGCAGTTCCGGGACTGGCCCCTACGAGCAGTACTTC. This gives the protein CASSSGTGPYEQYF.

The rearrangement joins TRBV28 to TRBJ1-4, with 9 nucleotides matching TRBD1. The CDR3 has 15 amino acids. With 3 bases clipped from V and 8 bases from J, the junction kept 7 bases outside the gene matches. Germline V gene lookup returns CDR1 MDHEN and CDR2 SYDVKM. The CDR3 protein is CASSFSGQGGEKLFF. CDR3 nucleotide sequence: TGTGCCAGCAGTTTTTCGGGACAGGGCGGGGAAAAACTGTTTTTT.

The V gene is TRBV19, the J gene TRBJ2-7, with 10 bases identical to TRBD1. CDR1 is LNHDA, CDR2 SQIVND, per germline (reference sequence). Trimming cost V 1 base and J 6 bases; bases outside gene matches: 6. The CDR3 is made up of 15 amino acids. The CDR3 DNA is TGTGCCAGTAGTATAGGGGGGACAGGGGATGCCGAGCAGTACTTC. Translating gives CASSIGGTGDAEQYF. The full variable domain, rest sourced from reference TRBV19 and TRBJ2-7, is DGGITQSPKYLFRKEGQNVTLSCEQNLNHDAMYWYRQDPGQGLRLIYYSQIVNDFQKGDIAEGYSVSREKKESFPLTVTSAQKNPTAFYLCASSIGGTGDAEQYFGPGTRLTVT.

The chain joins TRBV6-9 to TRBJ1-3, with 10 positions matching TRBD1. Germline V lookup: CDR1 MNHGY, CDR2 SVAAGI. The junction had 6 bases not matched to a gene; V was cut back by 8 bases and J by 5 bases. CDR3 size: 14 residues. CDR3 bases: TGTGCCAGCTGTGTGGGACAGGGGCGAAACACCATATATTTT. It specifies CASCVGQGRNTIYF.

In regard to this clone: Other DNA sequences in the same sample also yield this CDR3. The chain carries TRBV27 and TRBJ1-4, with 9 nucleotides matching TRBD1. Germline assignment: CDR1 MNHEY and CDR2 SMNVEV (reference sequence). The CDR3 runs to 15 residues. The junction had 4 bases not matched to a gene; V was cut back by 0 bases and J by 8 bases. The DNA of the CDR3 is TGTGCCAGCAGTTTATCGGGGACAGGGAGGGAAAAACTGTTTTTT. It is translated as CASSLSGTGREKLFF.

The gene calls are TRBV6-2 or TRBV6-3 and TRBJ1-1; D unresolved. Germline lookup yields CDR1 MNHEY and CDR2 SVGEGT. The CDR3 sequence is 15 residues long. V lost 7 bases and J lost 4, with 19 bases in between. CDR3 DNA sequence: TGTGCCAGCAACCCGATGACTGTGGCCGGCACTGAAGCTTTCTTT. Protein sequence: CASNPMTVAGTEAFF.

The genes are TRBV25-1 and TRBJ1-4; no reliable D call. Germline loops: CDR1 MGHDK, CDR2 SYGVNS. The ends were cut back, 3 bases at V and 0 bases at J, with 8 bases in the middle. The CDR3 consists of 15 residues. The CDR3 bases are TGTGCCAGCAGTGACGTGCAGGCAACTAATGAAAAACTGTTTTTT. It yields the protein CASSDVQATNEKLFF.

The chain couples TRBV9 to TRBJ1-1; D perhaps matches TRBD1 (6 bases). V was pared by 3 bases and J by 2 bases, with 14 bases between. The CDR3 length is 15 residues. Germline values: CDR1 SGDLS, CDR2 YYNGEE. CDR3 sequence reads: CASSDRQDLNTEAFF. Here the CDR3 DNA reads TGTGCCAGCAGCGATAGACAGGATTTAAACACTGAAGCTTTCTTT. Drawing the rest from reference TRBV9 and TRBJ1-1, the complete variable domain is DSGVTQTPKHLITATGQRVTLRCSPRSGDLSVYWYQQSLDQGLQFLIQYYNGEERAKGNILERFSAQQFPDLHSELNLSSLELGDSALYFCASSDRQDLNTEAFFGQGTRLTVV.

The chain couples TRBV28 to TRBJ1-6; a possible D gene is TRBD1 (5 bases). The length of the CDR3 is 12 residues. Germline lookup yields CDR1 MDHEN and CDR2 SYDVKM. V lost 8 bases, J lost 7 bases, and 9 bases lay in between. The CDR3 reads CASSKGNSPLHF. CDR3 nucleotides: TGTGCCAGCTCTAAGGGGAATTCACCCCTCCACTTT.

The chain uses TRBV7-9 and TRBJ1-1, with 8 bases identical to TRBD1. Looked up from germline, CDR1 is SEHNR and CDR2 is FQNEAQ (reference sequence). The CDR3 length is 13 residues. J lost 9 bases, V lost 5 bases, and 8 bases had no gene match. CDR3 DNA: TGTGCCAGCAGCCCAACGGACAGGGTAAAAGCTTTCTTT. This translates into CASSPTDRVKAFF.

The chain employs TRBV28 and TRBJ2-7, with a weak D call TRBD2 (6 bases). CDR1 is MDHEN and CDR2 is SYDVKM in the germline V gene. The CDR3 runs to 13 residues. Trimming took off 8 bases at V and 0 bases at J, with 11 bases between the two ends. The DNA for the CDR3 is TGTGCCAGCGGGGCGGGACCCTCCTACGAGCAGTACTTC. It codes for CASGAGPSYEQYF. Drawing the rest from reference TRBV28 and TRBJ2-7, the complete variable domain is DVKVTQSSRYLVKRTGEKVFLECVQDMDHENMFWYRQDPGLGLRLIYFSYDVKMKEKGDIPEGYSVSREKKERFSLILESASTNQTSMYLCASGAGPSYEQYFGPGTRLTVT.